These 16 T cell receptor beta chains were all obtained from the same sample, sequenced in a study of T cell responses to AZD1222 COVID-19 vaccine. TCRdb's table, derived via immunoSEQ multiplex PCR, lists solely in-frame clones and lacks some. Counted here are 35,000 to 55,000 clones, around 77% occurring once; the ten biggest clones make up less than 25%. This specimen was peripheral blood, taken 28 days after the second dose of the MenACWY control vaccine. All receptors derive from an adult who received the MenACWY meningococcal vaccine as a control.

The rearrangement uses TRBV3-1 (or the pseudogene TRBV3-2) and TRBJ1-1; D gene uncertain. Deletions cut 4 bases from V and 1 base from J, with 10 bases between. The CDR3 length is 14 residues. CDR1 is LGHDT, CDR2 YNNKEL, per germline (reference sequence). CDR3 sequence (DNA): TGTGCCAGCAGCCTCCAGACGGCGAACACTGAAGCTTTCTTT. Translated: CASSLQTANTEAFF.

V gene TRBV4-2 combines with J gene TRBJ2-1, with D tentatively TRBD2 (6 bases). Germline V CDR1 and CDR2: LGHNA, YNFKEQ. V lost 0 bases and J lost 4, with 13 bases in between. The length of the CDR3 is 16 residues. CDR3 region: CASSQEPGGIYNEQFF. As DNA, the CDR3 is TGTGCCAGCAGCCAAGAACCCGGCGGGATATACAATGAGCAGTTCTTC.

The rearrangement joins TRBV30 to TRBJ1-1; weak D call: TRBD1 (5 bases). V was shortened by 1 base and J by 5 bases, with 8 bases between the two germline ends. CDR1 GTSNPN and CDR2 SVGIG come from the germline V gene (reference sequence). This CDR3 has 12 amino acids. For the CDR3, the DNA is TGTGCCTGGAGTGCAAGGGGAACTGAAGCTTTCTTT. It is translated as CAWSARGTEAFF.

The genes are TRBV3-1 (or the pseudogene TRBV3-2) and TRBJ1-6, with D possibly TRBD1 on 6 matching bases. This CDR3 region has 15 residues. V shed 4 bases and J shed 5 bases, with 12 bases lying between them. CDR1 and CDR2 (germline): LGHDT, YNNKEL (reference sequence). The CDR3 DNA reads TGTGCCAGCAGCCTGCGTCGACAGGATAATTCACCCCTCCACTTT. Amino acids: CASSLRRQDNSPLHF.

This clone is medium-sized. CDR3 residues: CASSQDLTGAGREQFF. The CDR3 DNA sequence: TGTGCCAGCAGCCAAGATTTGACAGGGGCTGGCCGGGAGCAGTTCTTC. This chain links TRBV3-1 (or the pseudogene TRBV3-2) with TRBJ2-1; 8 bases align to TRBD1. V shed 0 bases and J 10 bases; nucleotides not matched to a gene: 11. Germline V lookup: CDR1 LGHDT, CDR2 YNNKEL (reference sequence). The CDR3 length is 16 residues.

The rearrangement links TRBV28 to TRBJ2-5; 14 nucleotides agree with TRBD2. There are 19 residues in the CDR3. V was clipped by 4 bases and J by 2 bases; unmatched bases: 12. Germline-derived CDR1 and CDR2 are MDHEN and SYDVKM. The CDR3, as DNA: TGTGCCAGCAGTTCCCAGACTAGCGGGAGGGTTACTAAACAAGAGACCCAGTACTTC. Amino acid sequence: CASSSQTSGRVTKQETQYF.

CDR3 sequence reads: CASSWYNGDNEQFF. CDR3 in DNA: TGTGCCAGTAGTTGGTATAATGGGGATAATGAGCAGTTCTTC. The rearrangement joins TRBV19 to TRBJ2-1; D unclear. Per germline, CDR1 LNHDA and CDR2 SQIVND (reference sequence). The CDR3 is 14 amino acids. With 5 bases removed from V and 7 bases from J, the gap between germline ends came to 15 bases.

This rearrangement joins TRBV11-3 to TRBJ2-3; unclear D gene. V lost 2 bases and J lost 4, with 13 bases in between. The CDR3 extends over 15 amino acids. CDR1 is SGHNT and CDR2 is YENEEA in the germline V gene. The CDR3 reads CASSLRPRMSDTQYF. CDR3 coding DNA: TGTGCCAGCAGCTTACGGCCAAGAATGTCAGATACGCAGTATTTT.

V usage is TRBV30 and J usage is TRBJ1-1; D perhaps matches TRBD1 (6 bases). The CDR3 sequence is 14 residues long. The germline V and J ends were trimmed by 5 bases and 4 bases, with 17 bases remaining between them. Germline lookup yields CDR1 GTSNPN and CDR2 SVGIG (reference sequence). The CDR3 sequence: CAWVGNRVITEAFF. DNA for the CDR3: TGTGCCTGGGTAGGGAACAGGGTGATCACTGAAGCTTTCTTT.

The table lists this clone with a few counts. V usage is TRBV9 and J usage is TRBJ2-2; TRBD2 matches 11 bases. The CDR3 has 20 residues. Germline CDR1 SGDLS, CDR2 YYNGEE. Losses at the gene ends were 0 bases for V and 8 bases for J; bases not matched to a gene: 18. The CDR3 here is CASSVGLTSGANPRLGELFF. In DNA form, the CDR3 reads TGTGCCAGCAGCGTAGGGTTGACTAGCGGGGCGAACCCACGGTTAGGGGAGCTGTTTTTT. Drawing the rest from reference TRBV9 and TRBJ2-2, the complete variable domain is DSGVTQTPKHLITATGQRVTLRCSPRSGDLSVYWYQQSLDQGLQFLIQYYNGEERAKGNILERFSAQQFPDLHSELNLSSLELGDSALYFCASSVGLTSGANPRLGELFFGEGSRLTVL.

This rearrangement joins TRBV21-1 to TRBJ1-1. TRBV21-1 is labeled a pseudogene. This CDR3 has 13 residues. The CDR3 sequence is CASGRAWNTEAFF. The CDR3, as DNA: TGTGCCAGCGGCAGAGCCTGGAACACTGAAGCTTTCTTT.

This chain connects TRBV30 to TRBJ1-1; a possible D gene is TRBD1 (5 bases). The ends were cut back, 3 bases at V and 3 bases at J, with 11 bases in the middle. Germline V lookup: CDR1 GTSNPN, CDR2 SVGIG (reference sequence). The CDR3 spans 13 residues. The CDR3 DNA reads as TGTGCCTGGAGGAAGGGGTCTGACACTGAAGCTTTCTTT. Translating it yields CAWRKGSDTEAFF.

V is TRBV29-1 and J is TRBJ1-1; 7 positions agree with TRBD1. Germline V gene lookup returns CDR1 SQVTM and CDR2 ANQGSEA. This CDR3 spans 14 amino acids. Trimming at V came to 6 bases and at J to 0 bases, leaving 7 bases not matched to a gene. The CDR3 reads CSVRDRLMNTEAFF. In DNA, the CDR3 is TGCAGCGTGCGGGACAGACTTATGAACACTGAAGCTTTCTTT.

The chain employs TRBV18 and TRBJ1-4; no clear D. Germline assignment: CDR1 KGHSH and CDR2 LQKENI. This CDR3 has 15 residues. The V and J ends lost 3 bases and 0 bases respectively, with 8 bases between them. The CDR3 DNA follows: TGTGCCAGCTCACCCGCTCGGGCAACTAATGAAAAACTGTTTTTT. Translated, it gives CASSPARATNEKLFF.

This sequence joins TRBV6-2 or TRBV6-3 and TRBJ2-2, with D possibly called TRBD1 or TRBD2 (6 bases each). V dropped 2 bases and J dropped 5 bases, with 15 bases sitting between them. Germline loops: CDR1 MNHEY, CDR2 SVGEGT. The CDR3 spans 16 residues. The CDR3 reads CASSYEGGVVTGELFF. The CDR3 DNA reads TGTGCCAGCAGTTACGAGGGGGGCGTAGTAACCGGGGAGCTGTTTTTT.

This chain connects TRBV6-5 to TRBJ2-3; 11 bases align to TRBD2. This CDR3 is built from 14 residues. Germline trimming cut 8 bases from V and 4 bases from J; bases unmatched to any gene: 5. CDR1 is MNHEY, CDR2 SVGAGI, per germline. CDR3 loop: CASGLAGGPDTQYF. The CDR3 nucleotides read TGTGCCAGCGGCCTAGCGGGGGGTCCAGATACGCAGTATTTT.